These 19 T cell receptor beta chains came from one sample sequenced in a study of cytomegalovirus exposure and HLA in healthy donors. In the PCR, 60 Vbeta and 13 Jbeta primers were used. This table comes from immunoSEQ multiplex PCR, and its TCRdb copy is limited to in-frame clones, with some not included. In the table there are some 110,000 clones, less than 80% of which are singletons. Input material: PBMCs. The receptors originated from a man between 60 and 75 years old in good health and CMV-seronegative.

The gene calls are TRBV7-9 and TRBJ1-2, with D perhaps TRBD1 (5 bases). The germline CDR1 and CDR2 sequences are SEHNR and FQNEAQ (reference sequence). V shed 5 bases and J shed 4 bases, with 11 bases lying between them. The CDR3 contains 13 residues. CDR3 region: CASSDGGSYGYTF. In nucleotides, the CDR3 is TGTGCCAGCAGCGACGGGGGATCCTATGGCTACACCTTC.

CDR3 protein: CASSRREADTQYF. DNA of the CDR3: TGCGCCAGCAGCAGGAGGGAAGCAGATACGCAGTATTTT. The rearrangement uses TRBV5-1 and TRBJ2-3; D perhaps matches TRBD2 (6 bases). The V end lost 4 bases, the J end lost 4 bases, and 10 bases lay between the germline ends. Germline CDR1 and CDR2: SGHRS and YFSETQ. The CDR3 is 13 amino acids.

The chain carries TRBV2 and TRBJ2-1, with 11 positions matching TRBD1. The CDR3 totals 15 residues. The V and J ends lost 6 bases and 0 bases, in that order; junction bases with no gene match: 1. Germline CDR1 and CDR2: SNHLY and FYNNEI. The CDR3 is CASRGQGASYNEQFF. The CDR3 DNA reads as TGTGCCAGCAGAGGACAGGGGGCCTCCTACAATGAGCAGTTCTTC.

CDR3 sequence (DNA): TGTGCCAGCAGCCAAAACAATGAGCAGTTCTTC. Its protein is CASSQNNEQFF. The chain links TRBV6-5 to TRBJ2-1; no definite D call. The CDR3 runs to 11 residues. Trimming took off 6 bases at V and 5 bases at J, with 5 bases between the two ends. CDR1 MNHEY and CDR2 SVGAGI come from the germline V gene.

The chain couples TRBV7-9 to TRBJ1-2, with D possibly TRBD1 on 6 matching bases. The CDR3 totals 19 residues. Germline assignment: CDR1 SEHNR and CDR2 FQNEAQ (reference sequence). V lost 5 bases and J lost 0, with 25 bases in between. CDR3 nucleotide sequence: TGTGCCAGCAGCCCTGTTTGGAATCTCCCCGGACAGCCTAACTATGGCTACACCTTC. Its protein is CASSPVWNLPGQPNYGYTF.

The chain combines TRBV9 with TRBJ1-1; TRBD1 is a possible D gene (6 bases). Germline V gene sequence: CDR1 SGDLS, CDR2 YYNGEE. The V gene lost 0 bases and the J gene lost 4 bases, with 10 bases spanning the gap. CDR3 length: 14 residues. The CDR3 sequence: CASSVAGVATEAFF. The CDR3 DNA follows: TGTGCCAGCAGCGTAGCAGGGGTCGCCACTGAAGCTTTCTTT.

In nucleotides, the CDR3 is TGTGCCAGTAGTCTAAATGGGGGGAACTACGAGCAGTACTTC. It encodes CASSLNGGNYEQYF. The rearrangement links TRBV19 to TRBJ2-7, with D possibly being TRBD2 (6 bases). Germline CDR1 and CDR2: LNHDA and SQIVND (reference sequence). The ends were cut back, 5 bases at V and 3 bases at J, with 14 bases in the middle. The CDR3 loop spans 14 amino acids.

J is TRBJ1-2 and V is TRBV6-5, with 7 bases aligning to TRBD1. V shed 6 bases, J shed 7 bases, and the junction held 5 bases outside the gene matches. Germline CDR1 reads MNHEY; CDR2 reads SVGAGI. This CDR3 has 12 amino acids. CDR3: CASSDRVGGYTF. The CDR3 nucleotides read TGTGCCAGCAGCGACAGGGTGGGTGGCTACACCTTC.

The gene calls are TRBV5-4 and TRBJ2-1; D remains ambiguous. The CDR3 extends over 12 amino acids. The V and J ends lost 4 bases and 7 bases respectively, with 9 bases between them. Germline V CDR1 and CDR2: SGHNT, YYREEE (reference sequence). For the CDR3, the DNA is TGTGCCAGCAGCCTTACTCGTAATGAGCAGTTCTTC. Translated, it gives CASSLTRNEQFF.

This rearrangement joins TRBV5-5 to TRBJ1-5, with D unclear. This CDR3 spans 14 amino acids. Germline V gene sequence: CDR1 SGHKS, CDR2 YYEKEE (reference sequence). Trimming removed 0 bases from V and 4 bases from J, with 8 bases in between. CDR3 DNA: TGTGCCAGCAGCTTGGGGCAGGCAAATCAGCCCCAGCATTTT. Translating gives CASSLGQANQPQHF.

V gene TRBV14 combines with J gene TRBJ2-3; D possibly corresponds to TRBD1 (5 bases). The germline V and J ends were trimmed by 4 bases and 0 bases, with 17 bases remaining between them. Per the germline V gene, CDR1 is SGHDN and CDR2 is FVKESK. This CDR3 is built from 17 residues. The CDR3 sequence is CASSPIDRKPSTDTQYF. DNA for the CDR3: TGTGCCAGCAGCCCCATCGACAGAAAACCCAGCACAGATACGCAGTATTTT.

In this sample, this clone turned up once. The gene calls are TRBV2 and TRBJ2-1; TRBD1 is a possible D gene (6 bases). This CDR3 has 12 amino acids. Germline V gene data show CDR1 as SNHLY and CDR2 as FYNNEI. V gave up 5 bases and J gave up 16 bases, with 18 bases separating them. Here the CDR3 reads CASSPNGQSKFF. DNA of the CDR3: TGTGCCAGCAGTCCCAACGGACAGAGCAAATTCTTC.

This clone has just a few counts. The chain recombines TRBV7-9 with TRBJ1-6; 8 nucleotides match TRBD1. V shed 1 base, J shed 7 bases, and the junction held 3 bases outside the gene matches. Germline CDR1 and CDR2: SEHNR and FQNEAQ (reference sequence). The length of the CDR3 is 15 residues. The CDR3 protein is CASSLGTGRNSPLHF. CDR3 DNA sequence: TGTGCCAGCAGCTTAGGGACAGGGAGGAATTCACCCCTCCACTTT.

This clone came up once. The gene calls are TRBV11-2 and TRBJ2-6; 8 nucleotides match TRBD1. The CDR3 covers 19 residues. Germline V gene data show CDR1 as SGHAT and CDR2 as FQNNGV. V was clipped by 0 bases and J by 0 bases; unmatched bases: 7. Written as DNA, the CDR3 is TGTGCCAGCAGCTTAGACCCCCAGGGGGCTAGCTCTGGGGCCAACGTCCTGACTTTC. Translation: CASSLDPQGASSGANVLTF. Variable domain in full (rest from reference TRBV11-2 and TRBJ2-6): EAGVAQSPRYKIIEKRQSVAFWCNPISGHATLYWYQQILGQGPKLLIQFQNNGVVDDSQLPKDRFSAERLKGVDSTLKIQPAKLEDSAVYLCASSLDPQGASSGANVLTFGAGSRLTVL.

The gene calls are TRBV6-1 and TRBJ1-5, with a tentative D call TRBD1 (6 bases). CDR1 is MNHNS, CDR2 SASEGT, per germline. The CDR3 totals 17 residues. V gave up 3 bases and J gave up 6 bases, with 21 bases separating them. CDR3 sequence reads: CASSEYRDSGFSQPQHF. CDR3 in DNA: TGTGCCAGCAGTGAGTACAGGGATTCGGGGTTTAGTCAGCCCCAGCATTTT.

The CDR3 loop is CASSYRTGGIFGYTF. CDR3 nucleotide sequence: TGTGCCAGCAGTTACAGAACAGGGGGCATTTTTGGCTACACCTTC. The chain is built from TRBV6-5 and TRBJ1-2; 9 bases are a match to TRBD1. From germline, CDR1 is MNHEY and CDR2 SVGAGI. CDR3 length: 15 residues. Losses at the gene ends were 2 bases for V and 7 bases for J; bases not matched to a gene: 8.

This chain links TRBV19 with TRBJ1-2; the D is unclear. Germline V CDR1 and CDR2: LNHDA, SQIVND (reference sequence). V lost 7 bases to trimming and J lost 0 bases, with 9 bases between them. The CDR3 spans 13 residues. The CDR3 DNA reads as TGTGCCAGTAACGGGTGGGCTAACTATGGCTACACCTTC. It specifies CASNGWANYGYTF.

The chain is built from TRBV6-1 and TRBJ1-5; no clear D. The V end lost 0 bases, the J end lost 3 bases, and 12 bases lay between the germline ends. This CDR3 has 16 amino acids. Germline CDR1 reads MNHNS; CDR2 reads SASEGT. The CDR3 region is CASSEAGRGFNQPQHF. CDR3 nucleotides: TGTGCCAGCAGTGAAGCAGGGAGAGGATTCAATCAGCCCCAGCATTTT.

J is TRBJ1-6 and V is TRBV2; 10 bases line up with TRBD1. The germline V gene encodes CDR1 SNHLY and CDR2 FYNNEI. This CDR3 has 12 amino acids. The CDR3 loop is CAEGQGNSPLHF. The CDR3 DNA reads TGTGCGGAGGGACAGGGGAATTCACCCCTCCACTTT.